The 14 T cell receptor beta chains below come from one sample, sequenced in a study of blood T cell repertoires in COVID-19. Method: immunoSEQ multiplex PCR; TCRdb's copy keeps in-frame clones and lacks some. The sample includes almost 400,000 clones, around nine tenths of them seen just once. The sequenced material came from PBMCs or T cells enriched from blood (not recorded which). These receptors were obtained from a young woman who had recovered from COVID-19.

This chain joins TRBV18 and TRBJ1-4; possibly TRBD1 for D (6 bases). V dropped 3 bases and J dropped 0 bases, with 11 bases sitting between them. The CDR3 covers 16 residues. Germline CDR1 and CDR2: KGHSH and LQKENI. DNA of the CDR3: TGTGCCAGCTCACCGCGGACAGACGCAACTAATGAAAAACTGTTTTTT. It specifies CASSPRTDATNEKLFF. The complete variable domain, with remaining parts taken from reference TRBV18 and TRBJ1-4, reads NAGVMQNPRHLVRRRGQEARLRCSPMKGHSHVYWYRQLPEEGLKFMVYLQKENIIDESGMPKERFSAEFPKEGPSILRIQQVVRGDSAAYFCASSPRTDATNEKLFFGSGTQLSVL.

The count of this clone is one. The genes are TRBV5-6 and TRBJ2-2; 11 nucleotides line up with TRBD2. The germline gives CDR1 SGHDT, CDR2 YYEEEE. V shed 4 bases and J 4 bases; nucleotides not matched to a gene: 6. The CDR3 sequence is 16 residues long. Here the CDR3 reads CASSPGLAVLTGELFF. CDR3 coding DNA: TGTGCCAGCAGCCCGGGACTAGCGGTACTCACCGGGGAGCTGTTTTTT.

The rearrangement joins TRBV4-2 to TRBJ1-3, with 9 bases that match TRBD1. The V segment lost 3 bases and the J segment 9 bases; nucleotides outside the gene matches: 15. The V gene's germline CDR1 is LGHNA and CDR2 YNFKEQ. This CDR3 is 17 amino acids long. The CDR3 DNA sequence: TGTGCCAGCAGCCAGTTTAGAGGGGACAGGGTTATCGGCACCATATATTTT. Translating it yields CASSQFRGDRVIGTIYF.

The chain combines TRBV5-1 with TRBJ2-1; TRBD1 agrees at 9 bases. This CDR3 is built from 16 residues. V was pared by 1 base and J by 6 bases, with 8 bases of the junction left unmatched. Looked up from germline, CDR1 is SGHRS and CDR2 is YFSETQ. The CDR3 DNA sequence: TGCGCCAGCAGCTTGAGGCGGGACAGGGTATCCAATGAGCAGTTCTTC. Translation gives CASSLRRDRVSNEQFF.

This clone turned up a few times. The chain recombines TRBV7-3 with TRBJ1-4, with 9 bases lining up with TRBD1. Germline trimming cut 1 base from V and 7 bases from J; bases unmatched to any gene: 13. Per the germline V gene, CDR1 is SGHTA and CDR2 is FQGTGA. The CDR3 is 18 amino acids. The chain's CDR3 is CASSLIRNRGPGREKLFF. CDR3 coding DNA: TGTGCCAGCAGCTTAATAAGGAACAGGGGGCCGGGACGTGAAAAACTGTTTTTT.

V usage is TRBV5-1 and J usage is TRBJ1-2, with D possibly being TRBD1 (6 bases). Germline CDR1 and CDR2: SGHRS and YFSETQ. This CDR3 comprises 13 residues. V was shortened by 2 bases and J by 6 bases, with 11 bases between the two germline ends. The CDR3 here is CASSLSGVNGYTF. Here the CDR3 DNA reads TGCGCCAGCAGCTTATCAGGGGTGAATGGCTACACCTTC.

The chain carries TRBV7-2 and TRBJ2-2; 15 bases align to TRBD2. V gave up 8 bases and J gave up 7 bases; unmatched junction bases: 5. Per germline, CDR1 SGHTA and CDR2 FQGNSA. The CDR3 loop spans 15 amino acids. CDR3 sequence (DNA): TGTGCCAGCGGACTAGCGGGGGGGCAAAGCGGGGAGCTGTTTTTT. Translated: CASGLAGGQSGELFF.

Notes on this clone: This clone may be a read error of a much larger clone one base away. DNA for the CDR3: TGTGCCAGCAGCCTTACAGGGGGCGAGCAGTACTTC. It translates to CASSLTGGEQYF. This chain links TRBV9 with TRBJ2-7, with 8 bases fitting TRBD1. Germline V gene lookup returns CDR1 SGDLS and CDR2 YYNGEE. The CDR3 totals 12 residues. V was pared by 4 bases and J by 6 bases, with 3 bases of the junction left unmatched. The full variable domain, rest sourced from reference TRBV9 and TRBJ2-7, is DSGVTQTPKHLITATGQRVTLRCSPRSGDLSVYWYQQSLDQGLQFLIQYYNGEERAKGNILERFSAQQFPDLHSELNLSSLELGDSALYFCASSLTGGEQYFGPGTRLTVT.

The CDR3 protein is CASSSPGTGVGYTF. CDR3 in DNA: TGTGCCAGCAGCTCCCCCGGGACAGGCGTCGGCTACACCTTC. The rearrangement links TRBV7-3 to TRBJ1-2, with 8 bases fitting TRBD1. Germline-derived CDR1 and CDR2 are SGHTA and FQGTGA. The J segment lost 8 bases and the V segment lost 4 bases, leaving 9 bases of the junction unmatched. CDR3 length: 14 residues.

This clone has just a few counts. The V call is TRBV10-3, the J call TRBJ2-7, with 9 nucleotides matching TRBD2. Germline V lookup: CDR1 ENHRY, CDR2 SYGVKD. The CDR3 is 16 residues long. Unmatched junction bases numbered 11, after V lost 6 bases and J lost 2 bases. CDR3 protein: CAISGGASGVTYEQYF. The CDR3 DNA is TGTGCCATCAGCGGCGGGGCTAGCGGGGTAACCTACGAGCAGTACTTC.

This clone has more than one count but fewer than ten. This chain joins TRBV10-3 and TRBJ2-2, with 7 positions matching TRBD1. Germline V CDR1 and CDR2: ENHRY, SYGVKD. The CDR3 extends over 14 amino acids. Trimming cost V 7 bases and J 3 bases; bases outside gene matches: 5. CDR3 in DNA: TGTGCCATCACGAGGGGGCGGGACACCGGGGAGCTGTTTTTT. This codes for CAITRGRDTGELFF.

The genes are TRBV28 and TRBJ2-7; tentative D call: TRBD2 (5 bases). This CDR3 region has 14 residues. Germline V CDR1 and CDR2: MDHEN, SYDVKM. V lost 5 bases to trimming and J lost 4 bases, with 15 bases between them. In DNA, the CDR3 is TGTGCCAGCAGTATGTTCGGGGTAAATTACGAGCAGTACTTC. Translating it yields CASSMFGVNYEQYF.

The chain combines TRBV6-5 with TRBJ1-2; weak D call: TRBD1 (6 bases). The germline gives CDR1 MNHEY, CDR2 SVGAGI. Trimming removed 2 bases at V and 8 bases at J, with 18 bases between. CDR3 size: 15 residues. The CDR3 sequence is CASSYRPDSQSGYTF. CDR3 in DNA: TGTGCCAGCAGTTACAGACCGGACAGCCAGAGCGGCTACACCTTC.

The J gene is TRBJ2-1, the V gene TRBV7-2; 12 nucleotides match TRBD2. V lost 10 bases to trimming and J lost 9 bases; unmatched junction nucleotides: 10. Germline V gene lookup returns CDR1 SGHTA and CDR2 FQGNSA. The CDR3 length is 14 residues. CDR3 protein: CAIPPSGGAVEQFF. The CDR3 coding sequence is TGTGCCATCCCTCCTAGCGGGGGGGCCGTTGAGCAGTTCTTC. Full variable domain (missing parts from reference TRBV7-2 and TRBJ2-1): GAGVSQSPSNKVTEKGKDVELRCDPISGHTALYWYRQSLGQGLEFLIYFQGNSAPDKSGLPSDRFSAERTGGSVSTLTIQRTQQEDSAVYLCAIPPSGGAVEQFFGPGTRLTVL.